This T cell receptor (beta chain) stems from a study of identical twins. Study-level results: Within twin pairs, the out-of-frame alpha sequences they shared showed excess low generation probability.

TCRdb recomputed calls from the 5' RACE reads with MiXCR, one row per CDR3 protein. This table holds some 1,700,000 distinct CDR3 sequences, more than 30% found once. This clonotype was observed a handful of times. Its specificity is not known. The sequenced sample consisted of cord blood. This receptor was identified in a newborn girl in good health.

This CDR3 is CSASSTESSYNEQFF. For the CDR3, the DNA is TGCAGTGCTAGTTCAACTGAGAGCTCCTACAATGAGCAGTTCTTC. This chain joins TRBV20-1 and TRBJ2-1; D unresolved. V shed 3 bases and J shed 0 bases, with 12 bases lying between them. This CDR3 comprises 15 residues. CDR1 and CDR2 (germline): DFQATT, SNEGSKA (reference sequence).